This T cell receptor (beta chain) was sequenced in a study of T cell repertoires in cytomegalovirus infection (dated 2019 in TCRdb). Context from the whole study: The HLA type of each donor mattered for the analysis, because public TCR beta signatures pointed to carriage of CMV infection along with the matching HLA type.

Study-level results and caveats: The ex vivo response was dominated by HLA-C-restricted CMV-specific TCR beta clonotypes, which also provided the single most frequent clonotype in two of eight donors. In both this cohort and an independent cohort of 350 to 400 donors, the cumulative frequency of public TCR beta family members distinguished carriers of CMV infection plus the relevant HLA type.

With respect to this clonotype: Its antigen target is currently unknown. The sample holds no much larger clone one base away, and base qualities are not on file.

Instrument on record: Illumina HiSeq 1500. TCRdb reanalyzed the raw reads on its own, using fastp at Q25 for trimming and MiXCR for clone calling, and kept in-frame beta chains. Rows with a matching CDR3 protein are joined into one entry that keeps the most common DNA and genes. A total of around 100,000 distinct CDR3 sequences appear in this sample, roughly 9.1% of them only once. The ten largest clones add up to over 25% of the sample. The CDR3 covers 15 residues, taking in both the cysteine and the valine. Just CDR3 DNA is preserved here, 45 bases in frame from base 1. For this chain, trimming is 2 bases at the V end and 7 bases at the J end, and the number of junction bases without a gene match is 8. CDR1 and CDR2, looked up from the germline V gene, are MNHEY and SVGEGT.

The chain uses TRBV6-2 or TRBV6-3 and TRBJ2-7; 10 bases in the junction line up with TRBD2. The sequenced sample consisted of PBMCs, sequenced either directly or after in vitro stimulation (not recorded which). The sequence was obtained from a human donor in good health (CMV status not recorded). Some clones in this sample may be carry-over from other donors' samples. CDR3 protein: CASSYLLAGRREQYV. The DNA is as follows: TGTGCCAGCAGTTACCTACTAGCGGGACGGAGGGAGCAGTACGTC.